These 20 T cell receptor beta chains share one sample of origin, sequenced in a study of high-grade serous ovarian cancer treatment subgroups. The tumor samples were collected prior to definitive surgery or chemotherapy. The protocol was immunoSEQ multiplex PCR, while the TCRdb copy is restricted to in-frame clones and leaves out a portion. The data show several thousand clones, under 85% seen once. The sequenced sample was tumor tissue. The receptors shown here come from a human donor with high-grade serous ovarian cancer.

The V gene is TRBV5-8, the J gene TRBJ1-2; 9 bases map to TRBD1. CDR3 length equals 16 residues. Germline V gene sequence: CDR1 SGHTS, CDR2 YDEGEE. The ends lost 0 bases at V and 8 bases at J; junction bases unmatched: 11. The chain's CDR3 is CASSLVYLDRGEGYTF. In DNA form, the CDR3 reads TGTGCCAGCAGCTTGGTTTATCTGGACAGGGGAGAAGGCTACACCTTC.

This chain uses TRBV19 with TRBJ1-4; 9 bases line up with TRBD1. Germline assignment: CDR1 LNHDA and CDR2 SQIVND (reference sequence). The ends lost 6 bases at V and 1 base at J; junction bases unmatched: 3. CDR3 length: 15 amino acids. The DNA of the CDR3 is TGTGCCAGTAGCCCGACAGGGGGAACTAATGAAAAACTGTTTTTT. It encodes CASSPTGGTNEKLFF.

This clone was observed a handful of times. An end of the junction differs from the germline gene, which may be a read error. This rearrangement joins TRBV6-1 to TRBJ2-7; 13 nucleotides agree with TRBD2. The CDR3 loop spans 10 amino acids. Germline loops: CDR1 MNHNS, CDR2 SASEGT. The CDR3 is CASRGLAGEF. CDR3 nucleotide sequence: TGTGCCAGCAGAGGACTAGCGGGGGAATTC.

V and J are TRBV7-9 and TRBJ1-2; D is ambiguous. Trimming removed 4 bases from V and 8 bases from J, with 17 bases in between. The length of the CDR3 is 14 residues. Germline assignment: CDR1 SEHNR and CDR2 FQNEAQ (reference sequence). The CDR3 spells CASSSDENPRGYTF. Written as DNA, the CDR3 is TGTGCCAGCAGCTCCGATGAGAATCCCCGAGGCTACACCTTC.

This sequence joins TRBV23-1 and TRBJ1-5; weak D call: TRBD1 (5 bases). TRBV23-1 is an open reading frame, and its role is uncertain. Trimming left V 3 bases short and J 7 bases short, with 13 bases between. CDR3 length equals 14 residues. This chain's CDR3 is CASSQSRGGQPQHF. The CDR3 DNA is TGCGCCAGCAGTCAGTCAAGGGGCGGGCAGCCCCAGCATTTT.

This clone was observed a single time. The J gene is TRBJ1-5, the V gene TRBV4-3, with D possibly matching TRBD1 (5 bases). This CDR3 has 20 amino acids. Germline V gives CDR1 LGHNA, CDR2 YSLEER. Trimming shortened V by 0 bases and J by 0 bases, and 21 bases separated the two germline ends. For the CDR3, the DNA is TGCGCCAGCAGCCAAGAGGGGCCAGGGATGGGACTTTATAGCAATCAGCCCCAGCATTTT. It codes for CASSQEGPGMGLYSNQPQHF.

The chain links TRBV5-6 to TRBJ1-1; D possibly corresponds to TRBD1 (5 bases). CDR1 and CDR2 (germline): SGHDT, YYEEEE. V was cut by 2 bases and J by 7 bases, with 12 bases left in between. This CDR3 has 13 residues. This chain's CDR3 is CASSFGDPYEAFF. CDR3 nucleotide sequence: TGTGCCAGCAGCTTTGGGGACCCGTATGAAGCTTTCTTT.

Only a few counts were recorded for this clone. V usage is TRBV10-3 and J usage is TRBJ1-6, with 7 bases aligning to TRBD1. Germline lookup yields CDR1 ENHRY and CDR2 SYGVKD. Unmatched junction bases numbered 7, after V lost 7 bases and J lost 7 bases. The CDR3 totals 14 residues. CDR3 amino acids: CAIIRDRGNSPLHF. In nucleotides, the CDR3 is TGTGCCATCATCAGGGACAGAGGAAATTCACCCCTCCACTTT.

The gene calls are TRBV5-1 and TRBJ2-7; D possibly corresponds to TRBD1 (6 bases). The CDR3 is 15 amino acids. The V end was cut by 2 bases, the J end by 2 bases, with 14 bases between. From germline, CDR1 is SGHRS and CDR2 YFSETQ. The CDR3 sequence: CASSLDRINTYEQYF. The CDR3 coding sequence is TGCGCCAGCAGCTTAGACAGGATCAACACCTACGAGCAGTACTTC. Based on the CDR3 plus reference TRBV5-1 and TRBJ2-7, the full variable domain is KAGVTQTPRYLIKTRGQQVTLSCSPISGHRSVSWYQQTPGQGLQFLFEYFSETQRNKGNFPGRFSGRQFSNSRSEMNVSTLELGDSALYLCASSLDRINTYEQYFGPGTRLTVT.

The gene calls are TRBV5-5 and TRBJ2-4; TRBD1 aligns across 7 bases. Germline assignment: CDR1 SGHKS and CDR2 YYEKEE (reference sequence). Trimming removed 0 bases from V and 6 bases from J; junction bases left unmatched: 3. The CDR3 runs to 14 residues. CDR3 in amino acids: CASSLEGQLNIQYF. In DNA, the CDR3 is TGTGCCAGCAGCTTGGAGGGACAGCTAAACATTCAGTACTTC.

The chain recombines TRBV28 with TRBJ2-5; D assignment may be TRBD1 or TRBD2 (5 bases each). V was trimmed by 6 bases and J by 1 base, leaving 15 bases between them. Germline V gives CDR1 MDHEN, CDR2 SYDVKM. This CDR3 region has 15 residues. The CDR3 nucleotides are TGTGCCAGCAGCCGCCCCGGGACGGTCCAAGAGACCCAGTACTTC. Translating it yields CASSRPGTVQETQYF.

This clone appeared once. CDR3: CASSLLAGGSNEQFF. DNA of the CDR3: TGTGCCAGCAGCTTACTAGCGGGGGGATCCAATGAGCAGTTCTTC. This sequence joins TRBV7-9 and TRBJ2-1; 11 bases agree with TRBD2. The CDR3 loop spans 15 amino acids. The trim removed 2 bases at V and 6 bases at J, leaving 3 bases unmatched. CDR1 and CDR2 (germline): SEHNR, FQNEAQ (reference sequence).

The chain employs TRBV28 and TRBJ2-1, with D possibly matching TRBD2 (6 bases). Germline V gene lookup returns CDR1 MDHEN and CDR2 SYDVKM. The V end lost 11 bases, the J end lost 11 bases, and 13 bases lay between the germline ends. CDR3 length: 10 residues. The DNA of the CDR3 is TGTGCCTCCGGAGGGACTCAGCAGTTCTTC. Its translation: CASGGTQQFF. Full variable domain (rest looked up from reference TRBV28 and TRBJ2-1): DVKVTQSSRYLVKRTGEKVFLECVQDMDHENMFWYRQDPGLGLRLIYFSYDVKMKEKGDIPEGYSVSREKKERFSLILESASTNQTSMYLCASGGTQQFFGPGTRLTVL.

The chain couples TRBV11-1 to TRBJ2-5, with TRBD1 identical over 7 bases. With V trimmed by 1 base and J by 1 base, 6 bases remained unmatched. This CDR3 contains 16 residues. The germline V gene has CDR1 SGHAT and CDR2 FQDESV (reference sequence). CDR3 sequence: CASSLGRQGRQETQYF. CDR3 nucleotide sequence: TGTGCCAGCAGCTTAGGAAGACAGGGCCGCCAAGAGACCCAGTACTTC.

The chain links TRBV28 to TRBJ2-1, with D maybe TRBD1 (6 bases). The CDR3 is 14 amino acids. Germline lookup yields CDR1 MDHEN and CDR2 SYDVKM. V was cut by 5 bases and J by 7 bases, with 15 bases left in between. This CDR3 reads CASSRGNPTNEQFF. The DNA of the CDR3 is TGTGCCAGCAGTAGGGGGAACCCTACAAATGAGCAGTTCTTC.

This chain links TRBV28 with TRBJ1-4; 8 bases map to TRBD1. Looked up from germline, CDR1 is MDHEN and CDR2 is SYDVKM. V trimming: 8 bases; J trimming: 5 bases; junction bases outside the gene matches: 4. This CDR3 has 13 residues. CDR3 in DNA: TGTGCCAGCGAGCGGGACAGGAATGAAAAACTGTTTTTT. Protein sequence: CASERDRNEKLFF.

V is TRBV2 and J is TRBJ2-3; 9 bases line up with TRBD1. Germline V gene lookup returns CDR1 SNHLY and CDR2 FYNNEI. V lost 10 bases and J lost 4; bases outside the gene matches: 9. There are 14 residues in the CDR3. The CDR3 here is CATLRTGEPDTQYF. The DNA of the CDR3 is TGTGCCACCTTACGGACAGGGGAACCAGATACGCAGTATTTT.

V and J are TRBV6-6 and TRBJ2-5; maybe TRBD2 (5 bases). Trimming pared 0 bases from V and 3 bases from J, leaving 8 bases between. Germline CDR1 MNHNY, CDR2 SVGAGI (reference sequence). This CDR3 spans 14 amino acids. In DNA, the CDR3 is TGTGCCAGCAGTTACTCATTCGGGGAAGAGACCCAGTACTTC. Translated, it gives CASSYSFGEETQYF.

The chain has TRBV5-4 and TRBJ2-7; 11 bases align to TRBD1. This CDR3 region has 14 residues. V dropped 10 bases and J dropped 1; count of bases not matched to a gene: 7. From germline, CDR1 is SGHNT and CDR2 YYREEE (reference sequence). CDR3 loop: CAQWDRGESYEQYV. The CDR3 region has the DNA TGTGCCCAATGGGACAGGGGGGAGTCCTACGAGCAGTACGTC.

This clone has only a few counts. The DNA of the CDR3 is TGTGCCAGCACCGAAGGATCCTCGGGGAACACTGAAGCTTTCTTT. Translated: CASTEGSSGNTEAFF. The gene calls are TRBV7-2 and TRBJ1-1; D uncertain. Germline V lookup: CDR1 SGHTA, CDR2 FQGNSA. The CDR3 extends over 15 amino acids. With 7 bases removed from V and 1 base from J, the gap between germline ends came to 16 bases. The whole variable domain, filled in from reference TRBV7-2 and TRBJ1-1, reads GAGVSQSPSNKVTEKGKDVELRCDPISGHTALYWYRQSLGQGLEFLIYFQGNSAPDKSGLPSDRFSAERTGGSVSTLTIQRTQQEDSAVYLCASTEGSSGNTEAFFGQGTRLTVV.